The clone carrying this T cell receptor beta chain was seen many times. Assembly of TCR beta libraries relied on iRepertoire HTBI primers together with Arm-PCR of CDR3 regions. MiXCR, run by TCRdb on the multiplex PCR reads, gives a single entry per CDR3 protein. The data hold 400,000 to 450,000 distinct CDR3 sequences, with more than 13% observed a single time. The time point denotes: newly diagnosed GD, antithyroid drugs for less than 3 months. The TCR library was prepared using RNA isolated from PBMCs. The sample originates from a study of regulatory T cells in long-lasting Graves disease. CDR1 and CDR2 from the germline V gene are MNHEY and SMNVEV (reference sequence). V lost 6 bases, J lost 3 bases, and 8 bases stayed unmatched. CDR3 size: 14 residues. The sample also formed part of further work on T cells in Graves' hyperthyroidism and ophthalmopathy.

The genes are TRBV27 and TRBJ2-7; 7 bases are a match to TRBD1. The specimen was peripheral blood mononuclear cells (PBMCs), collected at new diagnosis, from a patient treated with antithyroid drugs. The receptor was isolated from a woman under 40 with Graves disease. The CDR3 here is CASRDRGRIYEQYF. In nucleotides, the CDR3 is TGTGCCAGCAGAGATAGGGGGCGCATCTACGAGCAGTACTTC.